This TCR beta chain was recorded in a study of technical replicates of blood from a few donors. Repertoires were generated with immunoSEQ multiplex PCR, while TCRdb's copy carries only in-frame clones and drops some. The repertoire consists of tens of thousands of clones, with 90% to 95% occurring once and the leading ten covering around 0.24%. The V gene's germline CDR1 is MNHEY and CDR2 SVGAGI. The CDR3 extends over 15 amino acids. V lost 0 bases, J lost 0 bases, and 6 bases lay in between. This chain joins TRBV6-5 and TRBJ2-1; no reliable D call. Input material: T cells isolated from PBMCs. This TCR was recovered from a human donor in good health. Here the CDR3 reads CASSYSASSYNEQFF. CDR3 in DNA: TGTGCCAGCAGTTACTCAGCTAGCTCCTACAATGAGCAGTTCTTC.